This T cell receptor (beta chain) is from a study of OX40 agonist ivuxolimab in advanced cancers. Sequencing used immunoSEQ multiplex PCR; TCRdb keeps in-frame clones, though not all of them. The repertoire includes approximately 81,000 clones, approximately 90% of them detected once, and under 0.6% sits in the top ten. This clone was picked up one time. Other DNA sequences from this sample encode an identical CDR3 as well. Germline values: CDR1 MGHRA, CDR2 YSYEKL. The length of the CDR3 is 13 residues. V was clipped by 3 bases and J by 1 base, with 5 bases between them. The source was CD4+ or CD8+ T cells sorted from blood, collected in a trial of the OX40 agonist ivuxolimab. This receptor was taken from an adult with an advanced solid tumor such as melanoma, head and neck, liver or kidney cancer. This rearrangement joins TRBV4-1 to TRBJ2-3; perhaps TRBD1 as D (5 bases). CDR3 protein: CASSQTGTDTQYF. The CDR3 coding sequence is TGCGCCAGCAGCCAGACAGGCACAGATACGCAGTATTTT.